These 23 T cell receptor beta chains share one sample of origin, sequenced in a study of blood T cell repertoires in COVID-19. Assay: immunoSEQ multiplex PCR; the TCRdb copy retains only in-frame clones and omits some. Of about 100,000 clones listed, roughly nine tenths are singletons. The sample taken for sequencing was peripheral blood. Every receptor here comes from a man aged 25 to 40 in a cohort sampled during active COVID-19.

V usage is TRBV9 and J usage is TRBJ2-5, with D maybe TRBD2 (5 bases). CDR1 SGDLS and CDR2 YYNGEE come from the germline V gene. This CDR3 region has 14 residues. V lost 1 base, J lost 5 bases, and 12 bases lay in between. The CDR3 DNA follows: TGTGCCAGCAGCGTAACTGGGAGTCGGGAGACCCAGTACTTC. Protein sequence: CASSVTGSRETQYF.

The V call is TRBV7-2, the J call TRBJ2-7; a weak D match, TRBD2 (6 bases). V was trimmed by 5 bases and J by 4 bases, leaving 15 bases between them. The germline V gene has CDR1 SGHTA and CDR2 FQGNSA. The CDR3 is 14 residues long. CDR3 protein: CASSAGPTSYEQYF. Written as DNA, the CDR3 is TGTGCCAGCAGCGCGGGACCAACCTCGTACGAGCAGTACTTC.

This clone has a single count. CDR3 protein: CASSQRGDVNEQFF. CDR3 in DNA: TGTGCCAGCAGCCAGCGGGGGGATGTGAATGAGCAGTTCTTC. The chain recombines TRBV7-7 with TRBJ2-1, with 9 bases matching TRBD2. Trimming took 5 bases from V and 7 from J; bases not matched to a gene: 6. The CDR3 is 14 residues long. From germline, CDR1 is SSHAT and CDR2 FNYEAQ (reference sequence).

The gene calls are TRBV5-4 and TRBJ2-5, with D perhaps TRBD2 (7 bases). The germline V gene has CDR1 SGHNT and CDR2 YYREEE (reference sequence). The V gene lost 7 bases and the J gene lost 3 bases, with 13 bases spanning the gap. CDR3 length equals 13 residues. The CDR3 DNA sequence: TGTGCCAGCGGCCGGGGGGCAGAAGAGACCCAGTACTTC. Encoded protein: CASGRGAEETQYF.

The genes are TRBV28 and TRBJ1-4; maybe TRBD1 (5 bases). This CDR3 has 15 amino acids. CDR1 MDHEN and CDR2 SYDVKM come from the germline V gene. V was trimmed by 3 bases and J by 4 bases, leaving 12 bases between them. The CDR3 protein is CASSLLTDGNEKLFF. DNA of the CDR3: TGTGCCAGCAGTTTGTTGACAGATGGTAATGAAAAACTGTTTTTT.

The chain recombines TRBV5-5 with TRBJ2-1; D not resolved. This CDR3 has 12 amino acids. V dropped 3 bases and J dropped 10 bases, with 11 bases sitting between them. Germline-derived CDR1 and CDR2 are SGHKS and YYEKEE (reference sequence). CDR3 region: CASSSNLWEQFF. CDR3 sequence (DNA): TGTGCCAGCAGCTCCAACTTGTGGGAGCAGTTCTTC.

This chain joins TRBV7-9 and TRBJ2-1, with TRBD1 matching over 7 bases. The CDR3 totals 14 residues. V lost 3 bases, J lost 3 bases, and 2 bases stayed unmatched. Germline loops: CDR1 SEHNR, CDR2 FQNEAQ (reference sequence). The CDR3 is CASSFTGVYNEQFF. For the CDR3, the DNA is TGTGCCAGCAGCTTTACAGGGGTCTACAATGAGCAGTTCTTC. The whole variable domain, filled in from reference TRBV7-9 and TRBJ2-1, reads DTGVSQNPRHKITKRGQNVTFRCDPISEHNRLYWYRQTLGQGPEFLTYFQNEAQLEKSRLLSDRFSAERPKGSFSTLEIQRTEQGDSAMYLCASSFTGVYNEQFFGPGTRLTVL.

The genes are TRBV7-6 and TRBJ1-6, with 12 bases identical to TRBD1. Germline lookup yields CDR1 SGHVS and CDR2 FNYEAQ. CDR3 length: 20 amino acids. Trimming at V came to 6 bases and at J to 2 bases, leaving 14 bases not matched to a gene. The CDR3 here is CASSYTGTGGSRAYNSPLHF. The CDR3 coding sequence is TGTGCCAGCAGTTACACCGGGACAGGGGGCAGTAGGGCCTATAATTCACCCCTCCACTTT.

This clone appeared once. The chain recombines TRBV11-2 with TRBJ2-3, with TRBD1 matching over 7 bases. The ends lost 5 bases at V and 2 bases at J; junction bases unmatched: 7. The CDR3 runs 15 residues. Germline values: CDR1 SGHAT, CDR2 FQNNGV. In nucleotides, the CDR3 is TGTGCCAGCAGCAGAGACAGGGCCAACACAGATACGCAGTATTTT. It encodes CASSRDRANTDTQYF.

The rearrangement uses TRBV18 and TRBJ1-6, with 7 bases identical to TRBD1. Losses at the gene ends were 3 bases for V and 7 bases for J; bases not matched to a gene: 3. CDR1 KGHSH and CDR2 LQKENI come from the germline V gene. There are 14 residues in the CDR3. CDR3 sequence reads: CASSPQGENSPLHF. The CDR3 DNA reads TGTGCCAGCTCACCTCAGGGGGAGAATTCACCCCTCCACTTT.

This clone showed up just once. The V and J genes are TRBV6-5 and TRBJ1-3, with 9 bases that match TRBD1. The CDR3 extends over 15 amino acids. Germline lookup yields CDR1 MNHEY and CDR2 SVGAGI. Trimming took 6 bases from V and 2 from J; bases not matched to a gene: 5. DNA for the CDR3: TGTGCCAGCAGCCGGACAGGGGTCACTGGAAACACCATATATTTT. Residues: CASSRTGVTGNTIYF.

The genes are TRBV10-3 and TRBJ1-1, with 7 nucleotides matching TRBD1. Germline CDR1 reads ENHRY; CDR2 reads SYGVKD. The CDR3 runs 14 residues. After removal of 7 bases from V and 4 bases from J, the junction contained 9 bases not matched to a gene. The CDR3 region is CAITAGGSSTEAFF. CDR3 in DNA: TGTGCCATCACCGCAGGGGGTTCGAGCACTGAAGCTTTCTTT.

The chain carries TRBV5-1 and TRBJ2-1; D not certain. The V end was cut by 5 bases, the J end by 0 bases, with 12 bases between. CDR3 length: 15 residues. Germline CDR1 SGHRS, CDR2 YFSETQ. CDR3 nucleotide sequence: TGCGCCAGCAGTTTAATGGCCCACTCCTACAATGAGCAGTTCTTC. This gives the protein CASSLMAHSYNEQFF. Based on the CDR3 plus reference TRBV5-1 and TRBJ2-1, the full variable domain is KAGVTQTPRYLIKTRGQQVTLSCSPISGHRSVSWYQQTPGQGLQFLFEYFSETQRNKGNFPGRFSGRQFSNSRSEMNVSTLELGDSALYLCASSLMAHSYNEQFFGPGTRLTVL.

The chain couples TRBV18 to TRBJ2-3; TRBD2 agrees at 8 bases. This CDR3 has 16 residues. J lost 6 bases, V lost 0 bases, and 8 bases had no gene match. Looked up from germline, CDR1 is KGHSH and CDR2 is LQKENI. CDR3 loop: CASSPPTVAGKDTQYF. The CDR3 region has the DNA TGTGCCAGCTCACCACCGACGGTAGCGGGGAAGGATACGCAGTATTTT.

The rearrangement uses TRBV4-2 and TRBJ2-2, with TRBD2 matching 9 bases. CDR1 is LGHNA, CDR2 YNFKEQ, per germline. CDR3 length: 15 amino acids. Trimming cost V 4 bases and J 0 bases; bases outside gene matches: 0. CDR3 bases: TGTGCCAGCAGCCGACTAGCGGCGAACACCGGGGAGCTGTTTTTT. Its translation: CASSRLAANTGELFF.

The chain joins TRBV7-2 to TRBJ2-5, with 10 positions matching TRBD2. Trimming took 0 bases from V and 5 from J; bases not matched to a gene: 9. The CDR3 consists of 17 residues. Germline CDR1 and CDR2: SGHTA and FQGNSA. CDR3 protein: CASSLAQRGGLWETQYF. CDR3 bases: TGTGCCAGCAGCTTAGCGCAGCGGGGGGGCCTGTGGGAGACCCAGTACTTC.

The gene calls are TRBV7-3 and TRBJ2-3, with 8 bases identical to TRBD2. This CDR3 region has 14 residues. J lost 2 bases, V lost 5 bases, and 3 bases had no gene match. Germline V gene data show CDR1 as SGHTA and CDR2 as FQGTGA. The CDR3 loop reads CASSRGGPTDTQYF. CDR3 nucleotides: TGTGCCAGCAGCCGGGGGGGTCCCACAGATACGCAGTATTTT.

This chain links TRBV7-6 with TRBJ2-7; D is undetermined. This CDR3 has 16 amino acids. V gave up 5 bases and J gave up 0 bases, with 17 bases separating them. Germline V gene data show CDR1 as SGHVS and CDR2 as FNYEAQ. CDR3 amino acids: CASSGQPGSSSYEQYF. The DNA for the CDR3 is TGTGCCAGCAGCGGTCAGCCGGGTTCCAGCTCCTACGAGCAGTACTTC.

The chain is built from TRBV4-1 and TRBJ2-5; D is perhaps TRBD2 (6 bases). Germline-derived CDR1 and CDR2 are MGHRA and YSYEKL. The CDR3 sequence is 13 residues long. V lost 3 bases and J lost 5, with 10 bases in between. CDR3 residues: CASSQPRGETQYF. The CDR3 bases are TGCGCCAGCAGCCAGCCCCGGGGGGAGACCCAGTACTTC.

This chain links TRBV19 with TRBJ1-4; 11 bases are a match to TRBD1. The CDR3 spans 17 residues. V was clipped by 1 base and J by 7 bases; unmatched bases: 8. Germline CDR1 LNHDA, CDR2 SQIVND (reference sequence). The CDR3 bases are TGTGCCAGTAGTATAGGGGGACAGGGGGTTCGGCGTGAAAAACTGTTTTTT. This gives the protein CASSIGGQGVRREKLFF.

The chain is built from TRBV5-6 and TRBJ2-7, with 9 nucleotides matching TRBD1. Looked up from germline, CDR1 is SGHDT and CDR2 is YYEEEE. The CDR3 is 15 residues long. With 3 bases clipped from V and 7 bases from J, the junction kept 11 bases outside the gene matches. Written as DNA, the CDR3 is TGTGCCAGCAGCTCCGAAATCGGGACAGGGACTGAGCAGTACTTC. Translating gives CASSSEIGTGTEQYF.

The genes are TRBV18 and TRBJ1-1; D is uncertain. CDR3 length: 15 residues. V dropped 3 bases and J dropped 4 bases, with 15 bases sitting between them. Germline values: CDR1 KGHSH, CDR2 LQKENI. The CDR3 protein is CASSPLAQRGTEAFF. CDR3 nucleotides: TGTGCCAGCTCACCCCTGGCTCAACGTGGCACTGAAGCTTTCTTT.

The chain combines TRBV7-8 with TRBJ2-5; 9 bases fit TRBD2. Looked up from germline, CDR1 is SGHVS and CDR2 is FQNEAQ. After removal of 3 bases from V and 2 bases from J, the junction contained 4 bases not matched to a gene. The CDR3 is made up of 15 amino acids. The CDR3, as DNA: TGTGCCAGCAGCTTGTGGCTAGCGGGACAAGAGACCCAGTACTTC. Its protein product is CASSLWLAGQETQYF.